Sequencing of this T cell receptor (beta chain) was carried out in a study of early T cells in non-severe SARS-CoV-2 infection listed by TCRdb under 2021. About the investigation overall: Bulk RNA from unsorted whole blood was used for TCR sequencing, so alpha and beta chains could not be paired.

To prepare the library, 5' RACE was applied. Sequenced on a NextSeq 500. Unique molecular identifiers were attached to individual cDNA molecules in the TCR library protocol so that sequencing error and PCR bias could be corrected. Both TCR alpha and beta chains were sequenced, and tight co-correlation was observed between alpha and beta sequence abundances in each sample. The original methods were these. Decombinator V4 was used to annotate TCR sequences for V gene, J gene and CDR3. Expanded TCRs were defined as changing significantly between any two time points under a Poisson model with p below 0.0001. TCR abundances were normalised to the total number of TCRs sequenced per sample and were expressed as counts per million. TRAV1-2 paired with TRAJ12, TRAJ20 or TRAJ33 defined MAIT TCRs, while TRAV10 paired with TRAJ18 defined iNKT TCRs. VDJdb, accessed 1 November 2021, was searched for CMV, EBV and SARS-CoV-2 annotated TCRs, with TCRs annotated for multiple antigens excluded. Through fastp at Q25 and MiXCR, TCRdb rebuilt clones from the public reads, retaining in-frame beta chains. Every CDR3 protein is listed once, alongside the most common genes and DNA of its rows. These V and J calls derive from TCRdb rather than the authors' analysis. Within this sample are about 25,000 distinct CDR3 sequences, with roughly 4.5% of them counted one time only. Over 9.5% of the sample goes to the ten largest clones.

Study-wide findings and limitations: VDJdb matching was skewed toward anti-spike CD8 responses and likely underestimated virus-specific expansions by missing private and CD4 specificities.

Concerning this clonotype itself: Its antigen is not yet known. The input lacks base qualities; no much larger clone sits a single base away.

Set within a cohort of healthcare workers in London, UK, this nested case-control study involved weekly PCR testing of nasopharyngeal swabs along with blood sampling. Healthcare workers were recruited between 23 and 31 March 2020, during the week of the UK lockdown, and were followed weekly for up to roughly 15 weeks. Counted from cysteine to phenylalanine, this CDR3 has 14 amino acids. Of the read, only the CDR3 DNA is kept; its 42 bases are in frame from base 1. The germline V gene (reference sequence) specifies PRHDT as CDR1 and FYEKMQ as CDR2. V sheds 2 bases and J sheds 6 bases, leaving 13 bases between their ends.

The sequence derives from an adult who was a healthcare worker with PCR-confirmed SARS-CoV-2 infection or an uninfected control (not recorded which). The sequenced sample consisted of whole blood. The rearranged chain carries TRBV13 and TRBJ1-2; a tentative D match to TRBD1 spans 5 bases. The DNA is TGTGCCAGCAGCTTACCAGATGGGGCTAATGGCTACACCTTC. Translated, this gives CASSLPDGANGYTF. Here the CDR3 is joined to the reference TRBV13 and TRBJ1-2 genes, and the full variable domain is: AAGVIQSPRHLIKEKRETATLKCYPIPRHDTVYWYQQGPGQDPQFLISFYEKMQSDKGSIPDRFSAQQFSDYHSELNMSSLELGDSALYFCASSLPDGANGYTFGSGTRLTVV.